The 15 T cell receptor beta chains in this list originate from one sample, sequenced in a study of graft-versus-host responses after intestinal transplantation. These receptors have no known antigen. Here immunoSEQ multiplex PCR was the method, and the copy in TCRdb shows in-frame clones only, minus some. The table includes roughly 90,000 clones, about 88% detected once. Sequenced material: unstimulated CD4+ T cells sorted from spleen or lymph node cells, taken before transplant. The receptors here all came from a human donor who was the organ donor for an intestinal transplant.

J is TRBJ1-3 and V is TRBV27, with D hard to call. The CDR3 totals 13 residues. Trimming took off 3 bases at V and 4 bases at J, with 7 bases between the two ends. Germline lookup yields CDR1 MNHEY and CDR2 SMNVEV (reference sequence). CDR3 amino acids: CASSFQMGNTIYF. The CDR3 DNA is TGTGCCAGCAGTTTTCAAATGGGAAACACCATATATTTT.

The rearrangement joins TRBV7-6 to TRBJ2-6; tentatively, D is TRBD1 (5 bases). Per germline, CDR1 SGHVS and CDR2 FNYEAQ. The CDR3 has 16 amino acids. V lost 1 base and J 2 bases, leaving 9 bases between the germline ends. CDR3 amino acids: CASSLGRVTGANVLTF. For the CDR3, the DNA is TGTGCCAGCAGCTTAGGCAGGGTGACTGGGGCCAACGTCCTGACTTTC.

The rearrangement links TRBV7-3 to TRBJ2-2, with 7 bases identical to TRBD1. CDR3 size: 15 residues. Germline V CDR1 and CDR2: SGHTA, FQGTGA. J gave up 5 bases and V 6 bases, and 9 bases lay outside the gene matches. The CDR3 reads CASSTGTGATGELFF. CDR3 bases: TGTGCCAGCAGTACCGGCACAGGGGCAACCGGGGAGCTGTTTTTT.

The chain has TRBV9 and TRBJ2-1; TRBD2 agrees at 8 bases. V lost 2 bases to trimming and J lost 7 bases; unmatched junction nucleotides: 8. From germline, CDR1 is SGDLS and CDR2 YYNGEE. CDR3 length: 15 amino acids. CDR3 in DNA: TGTGCCAGCAGCGTCTTAAGCGGGAGCGGAAATGAGCAGTTCTTC. Encoded protein: CASSVLSGSGNEQFF.

This chain joins TRBV2 and TRBJ2-1; D unclear. The germline V and J ends were trimmed by 5 bases and 4 bases, with 3 bases remaining between them. The CDR3 has 11 amino acids. Germline V gene data show CDR1 as SNHLY and CDR2 as FYNNEI. The CDR3 sequence: CASSRYNEQFF. The CDR3, as DNA: TGTGCCAGCAGTCGTTACAATGAGCAGTTCTTC.

This sequence joins TRBV28 and TRBJ1-5; 9 positions match TRBD1. Germline V gene data show CDR1 as MDHEN and CDR2 as SYDVKM. The CDR3 totals 16 residues. Trimming cost V 8 bases and J 2 bases; bases outside gene matches: 10. Here the CDR3 reads CASSSGRQGGNQPQHF. CDR3 bases: TGTGCCAGCTCATCTGGTCGACAGGGGGGCAATCAGCCCCAGCATTTT. Supplemented by reference TRBV28 and TRBJ1-5, the full variable domain reads DVKVTQSSRYLVKRTGEKVFLECVQDMDHENMFWYRQDPGLGLRLIYFSYDVKMKEKGDIPEGYSVSREKKERFSLILESASTNQTSMYLCASSSGRQGGNQPQHFGDGTRLSIL.

This rearrangement joins TRBV18 to TRBJ2-3; 9 bases align to TRBD1. The CDR3 has 14 amino acids. With V trimmed by 4 bases and J by 5 bases, 4 bases remained unmatched. Germline lookup yields CDR1 KGHSH and CDR2 LQKENI. CDR3: CASSLGTGIDTQYF. The CDR3 DNA sequence: TGTGCCAGCTCACTCGGGACAGGGATAGATACGCAGTATTTT.

This clone was detected once. This chain joins TRBV7-2 and TRBJ2-1; 9 bases map to TRBD2. The CDR3 is made up of 16 amino acids. Unmatched junction bases numbered 6, after V lost 6 bases and J lost 0 bases. Germline assignment: CDR1 SGHTA and CDR2 FQGNSA. CDR3 protein: CASSRPLAGSYNEQFF. CDR3 DNA sequence: TGTGCCAGCAGTCGGCCACTAGCGGGCTCCTACAATGAGCAGTTCTTC.

The V gene is TRBV5-1, the J gene TRBJ2-1; D is undetermined. The V gene's germline CDR1 is SGHRS and CDR2 YFSETQ. This CDR3 spans 15 amino acids. Trimming pared 2 bases from V and 1 base from J, leaving 10 bases between. CDR3 protein: CASSFDTRSYNEQFF. CDR3 DNA: TGCGCCAGCAGCTTCGACACCCGATCCTACAATGAGCAGTTCTTC.

The chain employs TRBV5-1 and TRBJ2-5; unclear D gene. Germline V CDR1 and CDR2: SGHRS, YFSETQ. The CDR3 loop spans 14 amino acids. V dropped 0 bases and J dropped 1 base, with 7 bases sitting between them. The CDR3 nucleotides read TGCGCCAGCAGCTTGGCTAGTACCCAAGAGACCCAGTACTTC. Residues: CASSLASTQETQYF.

The rearrangement uses TRBV7-8 and TRBJ1-6; tentatively, D is TRBD1 (5 bases). From germline, CDR1 is SGHVS and CDR2 FQNEAQ. There are 15 residues in the CDR3. Trimming took 1 base from V and 8 from J, leaving 12 bases between them. CDR3: CASSLVRGADSPLHF. For the CDR3, the DNA is TGTGCCAGCAGCTTAGTGCGGGGCGCGGATTCACCCCTCCACTTT.

The genes are TRBV9 and TRBJ2-2, with 15 bases fitting TRBD2. CDR3 length equals 17 residues. In germline, CDR1 is SGDLS, CDR2 YYNGEE. The junction had 8 bases not matched to a gene; V was cut back by 4 bases and J by 7 bases. Written as DNA, the CDR3 is TGTGCCAGCAGCCCTGGACTAGCGGGGGGGCATGGCGGGGAGCTGTTTTTT. Amino acids: CASSPGLAGGHGGELFF.

J is TRBJ1-4 and V is TRBV19, with D unclear. V lost 10 bases to trimming and J lost 4 bases, with 7 bases between them. The CDR3 length is 11 residues. Looked up from germline, CDR1 is LNHDA and CDR2 is SQIVND (reference sequence). The DNA for the CDR3 is TGTGCCACCCAGGTTAATGAAAAACTGTTTTTT. This translates into CATQVNEKLFF.

The CDR3 DNA sequence: TGTGCCAGCAGCTTGCTCGGGAGTCCCCGGGGAGGCGACACCGGGGAGCTGTTTTTT. This gives the protein CASSLLGSPRGGDTGELFF. The V and J genes are TRBV5-6 and TRBJ2-2; TRBD2 might be the D (6 bases). The length of the CDR3 is 19 residues. Trimming shortened V by 1 base and J by 3 bases, and 22 bases separated the two germline ends. Germline V lookup: CDR1 SGHDT, CDR2 YYEEEE. The full variable domain, its missing parts supplied by reference TRBV5-6 and TRBJ2-2, is DAGVTQSPTHLIKTRGQQVTLRCSPKSGHDTVSWYQQALGQGPQFIFQYYEEEERQRGNFPDRFSGHQFPNYSSELNVNALLLGDSALYLCASSLLGSPRGGDTGELFFGEGSRLTVL.

The CDR3 reads CASSKVWGDQETQYF. CDR3 sequence (DNA): TGTGCCAGCAGCAAAGTATGGGGGGACCAAGAGACCCAGTACTTC. The chain employs TRBV21-1 and TRBJ2-5; the tabulated D call, TRBD2, remains unverified against the DNA. TRBV21-1 is listed as a pseudogene. The CDR3 extends over 15 amino acids.